The rows below give T cell receptor beta chains drawn from one sample of a study of T cells in Graves' hyperthyroidism and ophthalmopathy. TCRdb independently ran MiXCR on the multiplex PCR reads; one entry per CDR3 protein. The profile shows 550,000 to 700,000 distinct CDR3 sequences, under 15% of them singletons. Input material: blood. These TCRs come from a woman between 35 and 50 years old with Graves' ophthalmopathy. The CDR3 runs from the conserved cysteine through the conserved F or W. The D gene is left open where the match is weak. Clone size, where shown, is once, few, many, or a class for clones that have expanded.

TRBJ1-5 | - | TRBV28 | - | CASSRNQATAQPQHF | TGTGCCAGCAGTAGGAACCAAGCGACGGCTCAGCCCCAGCATTTT
TRBJ2-1 | - | TRBV25-1 | many | CASSESWVYEQFF | TGTGCCAGCAGTGAATCTTGGGTATATGAGCAGTTCTTC
TRBJ2-5 | - | TRBV6-2/TRBV6-3 | many | CASSYSVDRGETQYF | TGTGCCAGCAGTTACTCAGTGGACCGCGGGGAGACCCAGTACTTC
TRBJ1-2 | TRBD1 | TRBV6-1 | - | CASRSGTGHYGYTF | TGTGCCAGCAGGTCCGGGACAGGACACTATGGCTACACCTTC
TRBJ1-5 | TRBD1 | TRBV28 | - | CASRENRDRVDQPQHF | TGTGCCAGCAGAGAAAACCGGGACAGGGTTGATCAGCCCCAGCATTTT
TRBJ1-1 | - | TRBV5-5 | many | CASSLGGTIEAFF | TGTGCCAGCAGCTTGGGGGGAACAATTGAAGCTTTCTTT
TRBJ1-5 | - | TRBV18 | many | CASSPLAGRSNQPQHF | TGTGCCAGCTCACCACTAGCAGGTCGGAGCAATCAGCCCCAGCATTTT
TRBJ2-7 | - | TRBV20-1 | many | CSAVRDKTYEQYF | TGCAGTGCTGTGCGGGACAAGACCTACGAGCAGTACTTC
TRBJ2-7 | - | TRBV27 | many | CASSLTTAYEQYF | TGTGCCAGCAGTTTAACGACAGCATACGAGCAGTACTTC
TRBJ2-5 | - | TRBV30 | many | CAWSVTGETQYF | TGTGCCTGGAGTGTAACCGGAGAGACCCAGTACTTC
TRBJ2-2 | - | TRBV7-6 | many | CASSPGGGTNTGELFF | TGTGCCAGCAGCCCAGGGGGGGGGACGAACACCGGGGAGCTGTTTTTT
TRBJ1-6 | TRBD1 | TRBV7-9 | few | CASSLSGTDGSPLHF | TGTGCCAGCAGCTTATCAGGGACAGACGGTTCACCCCTCCACTTT
TRBJ2-5 | - | TRBV20-1 | - | CSARPRIGVETQYF | TGCAGTGCTAGACCCCGCATAGGGGTGGAGACCCAGTACTTC
TRBJ2-2 | - | TRBV6-2/TRBV6-3 | - | CASSYVVDTGELFF | TGTGCCAGCAGTTACGTCGTGGACACCGGGGAGCTGTTTTTT
TRBJ1-1 | - | TRBV11-2 | many | CASMPFFRAGENTEAFF | TGTGCCAGCATGCCCTTCTTTCGGGCAGGGGAGAACACTGAAGCTTTCTTT
TRBJ2-3 | TRBD2 | TRBV2 | few | CASSEAGFEGLAGVGTDTQYF | TGTGCCAGCAGTGAAGCGGGGTTCGAGGGACTAGCGGGAGTCGGCACAGATACGCAGTATTTT